The 12 T cell receptor beta chains reported below all come from one sample, sequenced in a study of shared clonotypes between healthy human individuals. Profiled with immunoSEQ multiplex PCR; TCRdb holds only in-frame clones, not every one. The sample shows 90,000 to 150,000 clones, around 68% of them seen only once. The specimen was memory CD8+ T cells sorted from blood. Subset indicated: CD45RO+ cells pooled with CCR7-negative TemRA cells. Receptors originate from a woman in her twenties or thirties in good health.

This clone was seen a handful of times. J is TRBJ2-1 and V is TRBV6-1; D ambiguous. V was shortened by 4 bases and J by 5 bases, with 9 bases between the two germline ends. Germline CDR1 and CDR2: MNHNS and SASEGT. This CDR3 spans 13 amino acids. For the CDR3, the DNA is TGTGCCAGCAGTGTTGGATCTCACAATGAGCAGTTCTTC. It encodes CASSVGSHNEQFF.

Regarding this clone: Other nucleotide sequences from this sample produce the same CDR3. The J gene is TRBJ2-2, the V gene TRBV9; unclear D gene. CDR3 length: 13 residues. The V end was cut by 0 bases, the J end by 5 bases, with 5 bases between. The V gene's germline CDR1 is SGDLS and CDR2 YYNGEE. For the CDR3, the DNA is TGTGCCAGCAGCGTAGTGAGTACCGGGGAGCTGTTTTTT. Its translation is CASSVVSTGELFF.

V gene TRBV4-2 combines with J gene TRBJ1-3; 11 bases align to TRBD1. Germline trimming cut 1 base from V and 0 bases from J; bases unmatched to any gene: 11. Germline V gives CDR1 LGHNA, CDR2 YNFKEQ. The CDR3 is 20 amino acids. In nucleotides, the CDR3 is TGTGCCAGCAGCCAAGGCCTAAGGACAGGGGGCTCCTCCTCTGGAAACACCATATATTTT. The encoded protein is CASSQGLRTGGSSSGNTIYF.

The CDR3 here is CAVKDGRSYEQYF. Here the CDR3 DNA reads TGTGCCGTCAAGGACGGACGCTCCTACGAGCAGTACTTC. The rearrangement joins TRBV2 to TRBJ2-7; D ambiguous. The CDR3 is made up of 13 amino acids. Germline CDR1 and CDR2: SNHLY and FYNNEI. The V end was cut by 11 bases, the J end by 0 bases, with 14 bases between.

The chain joins TRBV15 to TRBJ1-4; D ambiguous. CDR1 is LNHNV, CDR2 YYDKDF, per germline (reference sequence). The CDR3 is made up of 15 amino acids. Trimming removed 3 bases at V and 7 bases at J, with 15 bases between. CDR3 DNA: TGTGCCACCAGCAGTAAGAATGGGGAAGGTGAAAAACTGTTTTTT. It encodes CATSSKNGEGEKLFF.

The chain carries TRBV6-6 and TRBJ1-2; TRBD1 agrees at 7 bases. This CDR3 is 13 amino acids long. Germline-derived CDR1 and CDR2 are MNHNY and SVGAGI (reference sequence). V was clipped by 6 bases and J by 1 base; unmatched bases: 2. The CDR3: CASSRDSNYGYTF. In nucleotides, the CDR3 is TGTGCCAGCAGCCGGGACAGTAACTATGGCTACACCTTC.

The gene calls are TRBV5-6 and TRBJ1-1; perhaps TRBD1 as D (5 bases). Germline CDR1 and CDR2: SGHDT and YYEEEE. The V end lost 2 bases, the J end lost 1 base, and 12 bases lay between the germline ends. The CDR3 runs 15 residues. Here the CDR3 reads CASSLLKGPNTEAFF. CDR3 in DNA: TGTGCCAGCAGCTTATTGAAGGGACCGAACACTGAAGCTTTCTTT.

V and J are TRBV2 and TRBJ1-5; 7 bases line up with TRBD1. Germline V gives CDR1 SNHLY, CDR2 FYNNEI. The V gene end was trimmed by 6 bases and the J gene end by 0 bases; junction bases not matched to a gene: 8. The CDR3 contains 16 residues. The CDR3 region has the DNA TGTGCCAGCAGCCCGGGAGGGACAGTTAGCAATCAGCCCCAGCATTTT. Translated: CASSPGGTVSNQPQHF.

In this sample, this clone turned up once. V is TRBV5-1 and J is TRBJ2-1; D unclear. Germline CDR1 is SGHRS and CDR2 is YFSETQ. CDR3 length: 15 residues. V was pared by 4 bases and J by 4 bases, with 15 bases between. The CDR3 reads CASSRDSTSYNEQFF. DNA of the CDR3: TGCGCCAGCAGCAGGGATTCCACTTCATACAATGAGCAGTTCTTC.

V gene TRBV9 combines with J gene TRBJ2-7, with 8 bases lining up with TRBD1. Germline V gene lookup returns CDR1 SGDLS and CDR2 YYNGEE. Trimming cost V 4 bases and J 3 bases; bases outside gene matches: 6. There are 14 residues in the CDR3. CDR3 DNA sequence: TGTGCCAGCAGCCCAGGACAGGGTTTCTACGAGCAGTACTTC. This sequence encodes CASSPGQGFYEQYF.

Only one count was recorded for this clone. The chain couples TRBV2 to TRBJ1-1; no clear D gene. CDR1 and CDR2 (germline): SNHLY, FYNNEI. Trimming cost V 2 bases and J 9 bases, with 16 bases left between them. The CDR3 has 14 residues. The CDR3 coding sequence is TGTGCCAGCAGTGAAAGTTGGTACAGCTTCCAAGCTTTCTTT. Translated, it gives CASSESWYSFQAFF.

This rearrangement joins TRBV28 to TRBJ1-2, with D hard to call. The V end was cut by 4 bases, the J end by 8 bases, with 8 bases between. Per germline, CDR1 MDHEN and CDR2 SYDVKM. CDR3 length: 11 residues. The CDR3 loop reads CASSYFEGYTF. In DNA form, the CDR3 reads TGTGCCAGCAGTTACTTCGAGGGCTACACCTTC.